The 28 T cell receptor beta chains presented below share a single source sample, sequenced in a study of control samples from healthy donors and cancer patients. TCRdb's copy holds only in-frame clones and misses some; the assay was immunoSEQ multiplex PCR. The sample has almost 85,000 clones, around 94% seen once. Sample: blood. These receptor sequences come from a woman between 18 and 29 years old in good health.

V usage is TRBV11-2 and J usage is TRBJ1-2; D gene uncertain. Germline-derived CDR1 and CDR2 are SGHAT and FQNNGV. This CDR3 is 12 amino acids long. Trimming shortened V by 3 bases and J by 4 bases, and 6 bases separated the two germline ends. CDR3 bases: TGTGCCAGCAGCTTGGGTTCCTATGGCTACACCTTC. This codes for CASSLGSYGYTF. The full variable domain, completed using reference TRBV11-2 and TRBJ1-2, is EAGVAQSPRYKIIEKRQSVAFWCNPISGHATLYWYQQILGQGPKLLIQFQNNGVVDDSQLPKDRFSAERLKGVDSTLKIQPAKLEDSAVYLCASSLGSYGYTFGSGTRLTVV.

The CDR3 DNA is TGTGCCAGCAGTTTATGGGGGGGTCAGGGTACGAACGAGCAGTACTTC. It is translated as CASSLWGGQGTNEQYF. The genes are TRBV28 and TRBJ2-7; D is perhaps TRBD2 (6 bases). Germline V gene sequence: CDR1 MDHEN, CDR2 SYDVKM. The V end lost 0 bases, the J end lost 5 bases, and 17 bases lay between the germline ends. This CDR3 region has 16 residues.

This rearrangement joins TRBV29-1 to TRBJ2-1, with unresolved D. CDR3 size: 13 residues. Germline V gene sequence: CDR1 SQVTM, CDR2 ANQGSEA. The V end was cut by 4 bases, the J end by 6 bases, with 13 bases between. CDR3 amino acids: CSVAISLGNEQFF. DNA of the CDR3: TGCAGCGTTGCCATATCGTTAGGCAATGAGCAGTTCTTC.

CDR3 DNA: TGTGCCAGCAGTTACGGGGACAGGGGTTCTGGAAACACCATATATTTT. Translated, it gives CASSYGDRGSGNTIYF. The chain combines TRBV6-5 with TRBJ1-3; 10 bases agree with TRBD1. The CDR3 consists of 16 residues. The germline gives CDR1 MNHEY, CDR2 SVGAGI. Unmatched junction bases numbered 2, after V lost 2 bases and J lost 1 base.

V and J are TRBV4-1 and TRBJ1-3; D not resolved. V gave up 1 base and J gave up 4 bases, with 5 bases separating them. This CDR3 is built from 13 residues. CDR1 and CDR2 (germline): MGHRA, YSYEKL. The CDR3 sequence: CASSQGTGNTIYF. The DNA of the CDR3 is TGCGCCAGCAGCCAAGGTACCGGAAACACCATATATTTT.

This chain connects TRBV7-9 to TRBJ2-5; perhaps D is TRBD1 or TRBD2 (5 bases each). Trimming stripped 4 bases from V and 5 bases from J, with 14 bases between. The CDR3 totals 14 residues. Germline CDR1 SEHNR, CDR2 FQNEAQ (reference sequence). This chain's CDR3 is CASSSGPARETQYF. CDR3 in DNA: TGTGCCAGCAGCTCGGGACCCGCGAGGGAGACCCAGTACTTC.

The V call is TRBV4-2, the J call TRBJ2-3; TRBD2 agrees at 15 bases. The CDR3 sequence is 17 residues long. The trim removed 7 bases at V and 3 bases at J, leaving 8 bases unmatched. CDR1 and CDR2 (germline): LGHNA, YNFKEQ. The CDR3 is CASTKGLAGGSTDTQYF. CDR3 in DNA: TGTGCCAGCACCAAAGGACTAGCGGGAGGGAGTACAGATACGCAGTATTTT.

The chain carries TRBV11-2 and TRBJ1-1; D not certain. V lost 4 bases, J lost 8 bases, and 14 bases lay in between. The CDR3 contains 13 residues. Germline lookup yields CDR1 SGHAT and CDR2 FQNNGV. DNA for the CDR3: TGTGCCAGCAGCTGGAAACCGGGGAGGGAAGCTTTCTTT. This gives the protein CASSWKPGREAFF.

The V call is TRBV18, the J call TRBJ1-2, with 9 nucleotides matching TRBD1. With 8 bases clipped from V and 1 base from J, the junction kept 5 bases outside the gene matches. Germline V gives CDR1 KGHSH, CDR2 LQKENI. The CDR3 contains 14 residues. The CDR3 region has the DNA TGTGCCAGCCCGCGGGACAGGGATAACTATGGCTACACCTTC. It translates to CASPRDRDNYGYTF.

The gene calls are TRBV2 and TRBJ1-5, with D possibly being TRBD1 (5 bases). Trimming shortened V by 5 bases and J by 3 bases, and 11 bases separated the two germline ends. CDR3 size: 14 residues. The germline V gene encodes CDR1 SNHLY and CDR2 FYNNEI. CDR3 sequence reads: CASSQAGFNQPQHF. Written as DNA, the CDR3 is TGTGCCAGCAGTCAGGCAGGGTTCAATCAGCCCCAGCATTTT.

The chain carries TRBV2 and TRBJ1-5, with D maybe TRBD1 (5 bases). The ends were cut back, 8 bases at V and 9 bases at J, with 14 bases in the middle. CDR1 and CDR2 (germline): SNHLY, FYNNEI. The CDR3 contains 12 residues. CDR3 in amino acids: CASVLGGGPQHF. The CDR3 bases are TGTGCCAGCGTACTGGGGGGAGGGCCCCAGCATTTT.

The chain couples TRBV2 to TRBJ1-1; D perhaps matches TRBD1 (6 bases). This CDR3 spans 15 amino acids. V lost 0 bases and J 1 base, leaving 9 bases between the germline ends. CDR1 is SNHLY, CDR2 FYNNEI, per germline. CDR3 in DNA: TGTGCCAGCAGTGAAGCAGGGACAAGGAACACTGAAGCTTTCTTT. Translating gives CASSEAGTRNTEAFF. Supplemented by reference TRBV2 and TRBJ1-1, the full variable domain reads EPEVTQTPSHQVTQMGQEVILRCVPISNHLYFYWYRQILGQKVEFLVSFYNNEISEKSEIFDDQFSVERPDGSNFTLKIRSTKLEDSAMYFCASSEAGTRNTEAFFGQGTRLTVV.

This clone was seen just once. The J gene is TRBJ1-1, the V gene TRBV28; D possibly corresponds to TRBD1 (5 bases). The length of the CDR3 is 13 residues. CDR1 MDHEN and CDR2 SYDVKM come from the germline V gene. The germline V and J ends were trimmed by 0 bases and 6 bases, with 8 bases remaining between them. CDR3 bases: TGTGCCAGCAGTTTATGGAGGGGTGCTGAAGCTTTCTTT. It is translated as CASSLWRGAEAFF.

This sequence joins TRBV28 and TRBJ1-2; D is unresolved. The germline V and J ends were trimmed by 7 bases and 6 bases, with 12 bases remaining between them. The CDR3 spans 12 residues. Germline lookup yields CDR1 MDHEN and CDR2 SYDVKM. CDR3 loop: CASTPPRDGYTF. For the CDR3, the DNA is TGTGCCAGCACGCCCCCCCGGGATGGCTACACCTTC.

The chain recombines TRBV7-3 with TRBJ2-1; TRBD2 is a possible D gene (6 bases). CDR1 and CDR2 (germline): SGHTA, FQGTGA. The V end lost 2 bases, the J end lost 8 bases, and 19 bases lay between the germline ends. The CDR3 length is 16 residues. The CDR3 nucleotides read TGTGCCAGCAGCTTAGGAGGTGGAGGGGCAAATGATGAGCAGTTCTTC. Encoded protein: CASSLGGGGANDEQFF.

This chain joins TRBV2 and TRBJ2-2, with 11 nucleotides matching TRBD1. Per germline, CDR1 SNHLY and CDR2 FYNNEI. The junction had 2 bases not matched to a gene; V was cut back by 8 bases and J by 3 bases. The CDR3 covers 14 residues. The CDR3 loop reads CASRTGGDTGELFF. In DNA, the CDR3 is TGTGCCAGCCGGACAGGGGGCGACACCGGGGAGCTGTTTTTT.

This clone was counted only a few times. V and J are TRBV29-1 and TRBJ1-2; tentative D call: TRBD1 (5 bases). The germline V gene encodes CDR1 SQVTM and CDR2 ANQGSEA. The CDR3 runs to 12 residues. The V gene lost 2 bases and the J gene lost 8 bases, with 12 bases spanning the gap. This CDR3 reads CSVEIGGKGYTF. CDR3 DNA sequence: TGCAGCGTTGAAATCGGGGGGAAGGGCTACACCTTC.

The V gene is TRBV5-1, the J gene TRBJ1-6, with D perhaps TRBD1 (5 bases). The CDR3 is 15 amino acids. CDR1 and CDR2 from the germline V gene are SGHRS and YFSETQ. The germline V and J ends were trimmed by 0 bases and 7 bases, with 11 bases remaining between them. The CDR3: CASSLVGTPNSPLHF. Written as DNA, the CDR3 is TGCGCCAGCAGCTTGGTTGGGACTCCCAATTCACCCCTCCACTTT.

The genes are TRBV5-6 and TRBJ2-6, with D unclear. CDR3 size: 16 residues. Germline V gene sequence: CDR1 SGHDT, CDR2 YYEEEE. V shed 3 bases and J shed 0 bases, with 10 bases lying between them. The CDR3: CASSWARSSGANVLTF. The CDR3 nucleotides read TGTGCCAGCAGCTGGGCCCGCAGCTCTGGGGCCAACGTCCTGACTTTC. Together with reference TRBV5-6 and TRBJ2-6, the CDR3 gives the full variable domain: DAGVTQSPTHLIKTRGQQVTLRCSPKSGHDTVSWYQQALGQGPQFIFQYYEEEERQRGNFPDRFSGHQFPNYSSELNVNALLLGDSALYLCASSWARSSGANVLTFGAGSRLTVL.

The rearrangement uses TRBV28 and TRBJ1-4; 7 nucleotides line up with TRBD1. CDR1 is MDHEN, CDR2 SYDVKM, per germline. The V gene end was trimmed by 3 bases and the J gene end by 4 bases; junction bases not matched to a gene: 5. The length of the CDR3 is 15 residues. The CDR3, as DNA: TGTGCCAGCAGTTTGCCGGGACAGAGTAATGAAAAACTGTTTTTT. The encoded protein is CASSLPGQSNEKLFF.

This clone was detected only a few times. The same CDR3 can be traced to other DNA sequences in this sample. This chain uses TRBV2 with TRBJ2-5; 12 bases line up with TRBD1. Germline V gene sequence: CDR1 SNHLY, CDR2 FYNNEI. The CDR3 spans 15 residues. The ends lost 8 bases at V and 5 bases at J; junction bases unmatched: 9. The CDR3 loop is CASPRDRGRRETQYF. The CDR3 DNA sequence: TGTGCCAGCCCCCGGGACAGGGGGCGGAGGGAGACCCAGTACTTC.

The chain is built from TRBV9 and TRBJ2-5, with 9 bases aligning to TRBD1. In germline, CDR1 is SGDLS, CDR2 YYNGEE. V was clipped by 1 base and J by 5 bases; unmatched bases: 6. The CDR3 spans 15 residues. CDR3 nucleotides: TGTGCCAGCAGCGTAAGGGACAGGGTAGGGGAGACCCAGTACTTC. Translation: CASSVRDRVGETQYF.

The CDR3 DNA sequence: TGTGCCAGCAGCTTTTTTTCTGCTGGAAACACCATATATTTT. Its translation is CASSFFSAGNTIYF. This chain joins TRBV7-9 and TRBJ1-3, with D uncertain. Germline V CDR1 and CDR2: SEHNR, FQNEAQ (reference sequence). This CDR3 comprises 14 residues. Trimming removed 3 bases from V and 2 bases from J, with 8 bases in between.

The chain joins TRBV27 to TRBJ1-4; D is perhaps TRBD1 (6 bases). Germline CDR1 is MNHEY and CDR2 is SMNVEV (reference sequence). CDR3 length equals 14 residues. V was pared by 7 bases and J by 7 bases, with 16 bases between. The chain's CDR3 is CASTGGGAGEKLFF. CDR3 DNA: TGTGCCAGCACGGGAGGGGGGGCAGGTGAAAAACTGTTTTTT. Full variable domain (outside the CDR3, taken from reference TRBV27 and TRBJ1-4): EAQVTQNPRYLITVTGKKLTVTCSQNMNHEYMSWYRQDPGLGLRQIYYSMNVEVTDKGDVPEGYKVSRKEKRNFPLILESPSPNQTSLYFCASTGGGAGEKLFFGSGTQLSVL.

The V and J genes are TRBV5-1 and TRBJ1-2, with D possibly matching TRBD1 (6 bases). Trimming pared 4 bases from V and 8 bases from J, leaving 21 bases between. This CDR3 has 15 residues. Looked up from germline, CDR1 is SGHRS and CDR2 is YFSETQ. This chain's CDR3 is CASSPGSPGAGGYTF. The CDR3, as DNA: TGCGCCAGCAGCCCAGGGTCCCCAGGGGCGGGAGGCTACACCTTC.

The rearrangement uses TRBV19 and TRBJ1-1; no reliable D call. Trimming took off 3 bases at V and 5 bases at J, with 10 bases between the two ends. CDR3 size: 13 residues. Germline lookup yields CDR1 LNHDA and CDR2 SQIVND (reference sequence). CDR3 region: CASSIYLGTEAFF. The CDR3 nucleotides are TGTGCCAGTAGTATTTACCTAGGAACTGAAGCTTTCTTT.

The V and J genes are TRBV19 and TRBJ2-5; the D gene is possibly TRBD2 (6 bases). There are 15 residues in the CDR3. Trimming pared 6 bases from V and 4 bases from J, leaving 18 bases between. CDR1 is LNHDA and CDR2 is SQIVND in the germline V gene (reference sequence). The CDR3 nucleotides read TGTGCCAGTAGATCCGGGACTGGCGGTTCAGAGACCCAGTACTTC. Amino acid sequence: CASRSGTGGSETQYF.

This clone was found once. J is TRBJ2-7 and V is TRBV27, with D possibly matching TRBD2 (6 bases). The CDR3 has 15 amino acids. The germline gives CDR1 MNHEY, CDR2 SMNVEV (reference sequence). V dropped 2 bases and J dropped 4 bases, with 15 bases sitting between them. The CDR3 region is CASSLLAGTFYEQYF. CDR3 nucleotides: TGTGCCAGCAGTTTACTCGCGGGGACTTTTTACGAGCAGTACTTC.